These 26 T cell receptor beta chains came from one sample sequenced in a study of CD8 T cells in ankylosing spondylitis (dated by TCRdb to about 2017). Library preparation was by 5' RACE. Sequencing was performed on an Illumina HiSeq 2500. TCRdb trimmed public reads at Q25 via fastp, called clones via MiXCR and kept in-frame beta chains. CDR3 protein duplicates are merged, each entry listing the most common genes and DNA. The sample data list around 320,000 distinct CDR3 sequences, and 20% of these were observed just once. In total, the top ten clones hold about 3.5% of the sample. Sample: blood, either unsorted or a sorted T cell fraction (not recorded which). Source of these receptors: a female donor with ankylosing spondylitis or in good health (not recorded which).

The gene calls are TRBV5-3 and TRBJ2-1, with D unclear. TRBV5-3 is designated an ORF whose function remains uncertain. The V and J ends lost 4 bases and 8 bases respectively, with 7 bases between them. This CDR3 spans 11 amino acids. CDR3 residues: CARSLSDEQFF. DNA of the CDR3: TGTGCCAGAAGCCTATCGGATGAGCAGTTCTTC.

This clonotype was observed a handful of times. This chain uses TRBV6-5 with TRBJ2-5, with 7 positions matching TRBD2. V gave up 5 bases and J gave up 5 bases; unmatched junction bases: 14. The CDR3 contains 16 residues. CDR1 MNHEY and CDR2 SVGAGI come from the germline V gene. CDR3 protein: CASSEGLAVPRETQYF. The DNA for the CDR3 is TGTGCCAGCAGTGAGGGGCTAGCGGTCCCTCGGGAGACCCAGTACTTC.

This rearrangement joins TRBV7-8 to TRBJ2-3; D call uncertain. The CDR3 has 12 residues. Germline loops: CDR1 SGHVS, CDR2 FQNEAQ. Trimming left V 0 bases short and J 7 bases short, with 5 bases between. CDR3 amino acids: CASSLAPNTQYF. In DNA, the CDR3 is TGTGCCAGCAGCTTAGCCCCTAATACGCAGTATTTT.

There are many counts of this clonotype. V and J are TRBV7-2 and TRBJ2-1; tentatively, D is TRBD2 (6 bases). Trimming cost V 5 bases and J 15 bases, with 17 bases left between them. Germline CDR1 reads SGHTA; CDR2 reads FQGNSA. This CDR3 comprises 12 residues. CDR3 in DNA: TGTGCCAGCAGCATTGCCGCGGGACTCCCGTTCTTC. This gives the protein CASSIAAGLPFF.

The V gene is TRBV7-2, the J gene TRBJ2-3; D call uncertain. V dropped 4 bases and J dropped 3 bases, with 11 bases sitting between them. Germline V gene lookup returns CDR1 SGHTA and CDR2 FQGNSA. The CDR3 has 14 residues. The CDR3 DNA reads TGTGCCAGCAGCTCCGTTTCCACTACAGATACGCAGTATTTT. Translation gives CASSSVSTTDTQYF.

This clonotype has a handful of counts. DNA for the CDR3: TGTGCCACCAAGGGGGGACACCCCCTTGCTAATGAAAAACTGTTTTTT. This sequence encodes CATKGGHPLANEKLFF. The rearrangement uses TRBV24-1 and TRBJ1-4, with D possibly being TRBD1 (6 bases). Germline assignment: CDR1 KGHDR and CDR2 SFDVKD. The V and J ends lost 8 bases and 3 bases respectively, with 18 bases between them. The CDR3 consists of 16 residues.

This clonotype was detected a few times. This chain uses TRBV10-3 with TRBJ2-1; possibly TRBD1 or TRBD2 for D (6 bases each). The CDR3 is 14 residues long. Germline V gene lookup returns CDR1 ENHRY and CDR2 SYGVKD. V was shortened by 2 bases and J by 5 bases, with 10 bases between the two germline ends. CDR3 DNA sequence: TGTGCCATCAGTGAGAGGGGGGTGGACAATGAGCAGTTCTTC. Its translation is CAISERGVDNEQFF.

This clonotype showed up many times. The genes are TRBV24-1 and TRBJ2-3, with 9 bases matching TRBD2. Germline V gives CDR1 KGHDR, CDR2 SFDVKD. This CDR3 spans 20 amino acids. With V trimmed by 4 bases and J by 6 bases, 22 bases remained unmatched. CDR3 bases: TGTGCCACCAGTGACACTCTCGGTAGCGGGAGTGAGGGGACCGCCGATACGCAGTATTTT. It encodes CATSDTLGSGSEGTADTQYF.

The V call is TRBV4-2, the J call TRBJ2-7, with D possibly being TRBD1 or TRBD2 (5 bases each). The germline CDR1 and CDR2 sequences are LGHNA and YNFKEQ. There are 15 residues in the CDR3. The V gene lost 1 base and the J gene lost 5 bases, with 15 bases spanning the gap. Here the CDR3 reads CASSQAAGTMDEQYF. DNA for the CDR3: TGTGCCAGCAGCCAAGCGGCAGGGACGATGGACGAGCAGTACTTC.

The gene calls are TRBV20-1 and TRBJ2-1; 12 bases agree with TRBD2. J gave up 8 bases and V 1 base, and 9 bases lay outside the gene matches. In germline, CDR1 is DFQATT, CDR2 SNEGSKA (reference sequence). The CDR3 totals 16 residues. The DNA for the CDR3 is TGCAGTGCTAGAGGCCCCCTAGCGGGAGGGCCGTATGAGCAGTTCTTC. Amino acid sequence: CSARGPLAGGPYEQFF.

A note on this clonotype: The junction departs from germline at one end; a sequencing error may be responsible. The V gene is TRBV7-6, the J gene TRBJ2-3; perhaps TRBD2 as D (6 bases). The CDR3 has 13 residues. Germline lookup yields CDR1 SGHVS and CDR2 FNYEAQ. The CDR3 is CASSPAVVGGPTF. The DNA of the CDR3 is TGTGCCAGCAGCCCTGCCGTGGTGGGAGGCCCGACGTTT.

The rearrangement joins TRBV5-1 to TRBJ2-1, with 12 bases identical to TRBD2. Per the germline V gene, CDR1 is SGHRS and CDR2 is YFSETQ. CDR3 size: 16 residues. The V gene end was trimmed by 4 bases and the J gene end by 9 bases; junction bases not matched to a gene: 11. The CDR3 loop reads CASSRRLAGEDGEQFF. The CDR3 nucleotides are TGCGCCAGCAGCCGAAGACTAGCGGGAGAGGATGGTGAGCAGTTCTTC.

The chain recombines TRBV4-2 with TRBJ1-5; a weak D match, TRBD1 (5 bases). CDR1 LGHNA and CDR2 YNFKEQ come from the germline V gene. This CDR3 has 15 amino acids. V gave up 0 bases and J gave up 6 bases, with 12 bases separating them. The chain's CDR3 is CASSQEARGGQPQHF. CDR3 nucleotides: TGTGCCAGCAGCCAAGAGGCTAGGGGAGGTCAGCCCCAGCATTTT.

This clonotype was seen a handful of times. The J gene is TRBJ2-7, the V gene TRBV14, with D perhaps assigned TRBD1 or TRBD2 (6 bases each). Trimming took 4 bases from V and 3 from J, leaving 13 bases between them. The germline V gene has CDR1 SGHDN and CDR2 FVKESK. The CDR3 runs 14 residues. The CDR3 DNA is TGTGCCAGCAGCCCGGGGGCGACGATCTACGAGCAGTACTTC. Amino acids: CASSPGATIYEQYF.

This clonotype was detected only a few times. The chain recombines TRBV5-1 with TRBJ2-5; D not resolved. Trimming took 2 bases from V and 5 from J, leaving 10 bases between them. Germline lookup yields CDR1 SGHRS and CDR2 YFSETQ. CDR3 size: 13 residues. CDR3 nucleotides: TGCGCCAGCAGCTTTGGAGTAGAGGAGACCCAGTACTTC. Amino acid sequence: CASSFGVEETQYF. Drawing the rest from reference TRBV5-1 and TRBJ2-5, the complete variable domain is KAGVTQTPRYLIKTRGQQVTLSCSPISGHRSVSWYQQTPGQGLQFLFEYFSETQRNKGNFPGRFSGRQFSNSRSEMNVSTLELGDSALYLCASSFGVEETQYFGPGTRLLVL.

This clonotype has just a few counts. This chain links TRBV6-1 with TRBJ1-1; D is perhaps TRBD1 (5 bases). The CDR3 spans 15 residues. V was clipped by 6 bases and J by 1 base, with 15 bases between them. CDR1 is MNHNS and CDR2 is SASEGT in the germline V gene. The DNA for the CDR3 is TGTGCCAGCAGATTCACGTGGAGGGGGAACACTGAAGCTTTCTTT. Translation gives CASRFTWRGNTEAFF.

The chain couples TRBV2 to TRBJ2-1; D may be TRBD2 (5 bases). The V and J ends lost 7 bases and 0 bases respectively, with 10 bases between them. This CDR3 spans 14 amino acids. Per germline, CDR1 SNHLY and CDR2 FYNNEI. CDR3 bases: TGTGCCAGCACACCCAGCGGCTCCTACAATGAGCAGTTCTTC. Protein sequence: CASTPSGSYNEQFF.

This clonotype was seen a few times. This rearrangement joins TRBV11-2 to TRBJ2-4; D is undetermined. This CDR3 region has 18 residues. V was clipped by 0 bases and J by 0 bases, with 15 bases between them. The germline V gene has CDR1 SGHAT and CDR2 FQNNGV. The CDR3 spells CASSLEPDLRLAKNIQYF. The CDR3 DNA is TGTGCCAGCAGCTTAGAGCCGGACCTCCGTTTAGCCAAAAACATTCAGTACTTC.

This clonotype was detected a few times. One end of the junction is discordant with germline, which a read error may explain. The chain recombines TRBV6-1 with TRBJ1-5; D not certain. The CDR3 is 15 residues long. CDR1 and CDR2 (germline): MNHNS, SASEGT. The CDR3 DNA reads as TGTGCCAGCACTGAAGGTCTGTATAGCAATCAGCCCCAGCATTTT. It translates to CASTEGLYSNQPQHF.

This clonotype has more than one count but fewer than ten. This rearrangement joins TRBV30 to TRBJ2-5; 8 nucleotides match TRBD1. V lost 2 bases and J lost 3; bases outside the gene matches: 2. CDR1 GTSNPN and CDR2 SVGIG come from the germline V gene (reference sequence). The CDR3 totals 13 residues. CDR3 sequence reads: CAWSKDREETQYF. Written as DNA, the CDR3 is TGTGCCTGGAGTAAGGACAGGGAAGAGACCCAGTACTTC.

The rearrangement links TRBV20-1 to TRBJ1-6; TRBD1 matches at 9 bases. CDR3 length: 15 amino acids. After removal of 3 bases from V and 7 bases from J, the junction contained 7 bases not matched to a gene. Germline lookup yields CDR1 DFQATT and CDR2 SNEGSKA (reference sequence). The CDR3 DNA reads TGCAGTGCTAGTGGCCGGGACAGGGACAATTCACCCCTCCACTTT. The encoded protein is CSASGRDRDNSPLHF.

V is TRBV6-2 or TRBV6-3 and J is TRBJ2-7; a possible D gene is TRBD1 (5 bases). Germline loops: CDR1 MNHEY, CDR2 SVGEGT. The V and J ends lost 8 bases and 2 bases respectively, with 16 bases between them. The CDR3 runs 14 residues. This CDR3 is CASLDSLPAYEQYF. CDR3 coding DNA: TGTGCCAGCCTCGACAGCCTACCCGCCTACGAGCAGTACTTC.

This clonotype was seen only a few times. The chain carries TRBV20-1 and TRBJ2-1; maybe TRBD2 (6 bases). V was cut by 3 bases and J by 10 bases, with 19 bases left in between. CDR1 and CDR2 (germline): DFQATT, SNEGSKA (reference sequence). This CDR3 contains 14 residues. Here the CDR3 DNA reads TGCAGTGCTAGCCGGGACTGGGGCGGGAAGGAGCAGTTCTTC. Amino acid sequence: CSASRDWGGKEQFF.

The rearrangement joins TRBV6-1 to TRBJ2-1; D is unclear. The germline CDR1 and CDR2 sequences are MNHNS and SASEGT. The CDR3 has 16 residues. V was shortened by 0 bases and J by 6 bases, with 15 bases between the two germline ends. The CDR3 nucleotides are TGTGCCAGCAGTGAAGCGCGAGGAGTCGGTTTCAATGAGCAGTTCTTC. Translated: CASSEARGVGFNEQFF.

J is TRBJ1-1 and V is TRBV7-2; D remains ambiguous. Germline lookup yields CDR1 SGHTA and CDR2 FQGNSA. This CDR3 has 15 residues. Trimming left V 3 bases short and J 1 base short, with 12 bases between. The CDR3 loop reads CASSLVAGGNTEAFF. The CDR3 DNA is TGTGCCAGCAGCTTGGTGGCGGGTGGGAACACTGAAGCTTTCTTT. The whole variable domain, remainder taken from reference TRBV7-2 and TRBJ1-1, is GAGVSQSPSNKVTEKGKDVELRCDPISGHTALYWYRQSLGQGLEFLIYFQGNSAPDKSGLPSDRFSAERTGGSVSTLTIQRTQQEDSAVYLCASSLVAGGNTEAFFGQGTRLTVV.

The V and J genes are TRBV30 and TRBJ1-2, with D uncertain. Germline-derived CDR1 and CDR2 are GTSNPN and SVGIG (reference sequence). This CDR3 region has 13 residues. V was shortened by 6 bases and J by 4 bases, with 15 bases between the two germline ends. The CDR3 nucleotides are TGTGCCTGCAGGCCGGGTAACGTCTATGGCTACACCTTC. Translated: CACRPGNVYGYTF.